Listed here are 27 T cell receptor beta chains from one sample, sequenced in a study of shared T cell receptors in the human thymus. This table comes from immunoSEQ multiplex PCR, and its TCRdb copy is limited to in-frame clones, with some not included. The data hold approximately 490,000 clones, with 78% observed a single time. These data were also filed under a second study, of human thymus T cells.

The sequenced sample consisted of thymocytes. The receptors were sampled from a boy younger than two with a congenital heart defect.

This clone was counted only a few times. The J gene is TRBJ2-7, the V gene TRBV29-1; no reliable D call. Trimming stripped 3 bases from V and 0 bases from J, with 6 bases between. Germline V gene data show CDR1 as SQVTM and CDR2 as ANQGSEA. The CDR3 is made up of 12 amino acids. In DNA, the CDR3 is TGCAGCGTTGAGAAGAGCTCCTACGAGCAGTACTTC. This sequence encodes CSVEKSSYEQYF.

The V and J genes are TRBV30 and TRBJ1-1; no clear D gene. This CDR3 is built from 15 residues. Per the germline V gene, CDR1 is GTSNPN and CDR2 is SVGIG (reference sequence). With 4 bases removed from V and 1 base from J, the gap between germline ends came to 16 bases. The DNA of the CDR3 is TGTGCCTGGACCCAGAGGCCTTCCTGGAACACTGAAGCTTTCTTT. This encodes CAWTQRPSWNTEAFF. Full variable domain (remainder filled in from reference TRBV30 and TRBJ1-1): SQTIHQWPATLVQPVGSPLSLECTVEGTSNPNLYWYRQAAGRGLQLLFYSVGIGQISSEVPQNLSASRPQDRQFILSSKKLLLSDSGFYLCAWTQRPSWNTEAFFGQGTRLTVV.

The V call is TRBV27, the J call TRBJ2-3; D remains unclear. This CDR3 has 13 residues. With 3 bases removed from V and 0 bases from J, the gap between germline ends came to 4 bases. Per the germline V gene, CDR1 is MNHEY and CDR2 is SMNVEV (reference sequence). Here the CDR3 reads CASSFFSTDTQYF. CDR3 DNA: TGTGCCAGCAGTTTCTTTAGCACAGATACGCAGTATTTT.

V is TRBV7-8 and J is TRBJ2-1, with 11 bases lining up with TRBD2. Germline CDR1 is SGHVS and CDR2 is FQNEAQ. V trimming: 6 bases; J trimming: 8 bases; junction bases outside the gene matches: 9. The CDR3 is made up of 15 amino acids. The CDR3 region is CASRRLAGREDEQFF. The CDR3, as DNA: TGTGCCAGCAGGAGACTAGCGGGGAGGGAGGATGAGCAGTTCTTC.

This clone has a handful of counts. The V call is TRBV30, the J call TRBJ2-2; D may be TRBD1 (5 bases). Per the germline V gene, CDR1 is GTSNPN and CDR2 is SVGIG (reference sequence). The CDR3 length is 18 residues. The V gene lost 0 bases and the J gene lost 2 bases, with 19 bases spanning the gap. Here the CDR3 reads CAWSVLGLGQGNTGELFF. The CDR3 region has the DNA TGTGCCTGGAGTGTACTCGGTCTGGGGCAGGGTAACACCGGGGAGCTGTTTTTT. Full variable domain (rest looked up from reference TRBV30 and TRBJ2-2): SQTIHQWPATLVQPVGSPLSLECTVEGTSNPNLYWYRQAAGRGLQLLFYSVGIGQISSEVPQNLSASRPQDRQFILSSKKLLLSDSGFYLCAWSVLGLGQGNTGELFFGEGSRLTVL.

The J gene is TRBJ2-1, the V gene TRBV6-1, with 9 bases matching TRBD2. Germline V lookup: CDR1 MNHNS, CDR2 SASEGT. The length of the CDR3 is 15 residues. The J segment lost 0 bases and the V segment lost 5 bases, leaving 2 bases of the junction unmatched. The CDR3 spells CASSHSGSSYNEQFF. The CDR3, as DNA: TGTGCCAGCAGTCATAGCGGGAGCTCCTACAATGAGCAGTTCTTC.

The chain combines TRBV30 with TRBJ1-5, with D possibly TRBD1 on 6 matching bases. The CDR3 loop spans 15 amino acids. V lost 2 bases, J lost 0 bases, and 11 bases lay in between. Germline V CDR1 and CDR2: GTSNPN, SVGIG (reference sequence). The CDR3 loop is CAWSPPDSSNQPQHF. CDR3 nucleotide sequence: TGTGCCTGGAGTCCACCGGACAGTAGCAATCAGCCCCAGCATTTT.

The V gene is TRBV28, the J gene TRBJ1-5; weak D call: TRBD1 (5 bases). Per germline, CDR1 MDHEN and CDR2 SYDVKM. This CDR3 contains 16 residues. Trimming stripped 2 bases from V and 0 bases from J, with 11 bases between. The CDR3 coding sequence is TGTGCCAGCAGTTTAGGGGCAGAAGGTAGCAATCAGCCCCAGCATTTT. It yields the protein CASSLGAEGSNQPQHF.

The chain couples TRBV18 to TRBJ2-7; 12 nucleotides match TRBD2. Germline V CDR1 and CDR2: KGHSH, LQKENI. The J segment lost 4 bases and the V segment lost 1 base, leaving 5 bases of the junction unmatched. The CDR3 loop spans 16 amino acids. The CDR3, as DNA: TGTGCCAGCTCACCACAGACTAGCGGGAGTGTTTACGAGCAGTACTTC. Translation gives CASSPQTSGSVYEQYF.

The chain links TRBV7-2 to TRBJ2-7; 9 nucleotides match TRBD2. With 0 bases clipped from V and 1 base from J, the junction kept 4 bases outside the gene matches. Germline values: CDR1 SGHTA, CDR2 FQGNSA. The CDR3 has 16 residues. The CDR3 loop is CASSLAGGRASYEQYF. The DNA of the CDR3 is TGTGCCAGCAGCTTAGCGGGCGGGAGGGCGTCCTACGAGCAGTACTTC.

A few counts support this clone. The chain employs TRBV19 and TRBJ2-3, with D perhaps TRBD2 (6 bases). Trimming left V 2 bases short and J 0 bases short, with 21 bases between. The germline V gene encodes CDR1 LNHDA and CDR2 SQIVND (reference sequence). The CDR3 totals 19 residues. The CDR3 region is CASSILLHRLGTSTDTQYF. As DNA, the CDR3 is TGTGCCAGTAGTATACTTTTGCACCGACTAGGGACTAGCACAGATACGCAGTATTTT.

The V call is TRBV21-1, the J call TRBJ1-3; no check of the table's D call, TRBD1, against the DNA was made. TRBV21-1 is described as a pseudogene. This CDR3 spans 17 amino acids. CDR3 sequence (DNA): TGTGCCAGCAGCAAAGGAGAGGGCAGGGGGTGTGGAAACACCATATATTTT. It is translated as CASSKGEGRGCGNTIYF.

V is TRBV29-1 and J is TRBJ2-3, with 15 bases fitting TRBD2. Trimming removed 3 bases from V and 7 bases from J; junction bases left unmatched: 8. The germline gives CDR1 SQVTM, CDR2 ANQGSEA. CDR3 size: 16 residues. The CDR3 is CSVEQGTSGRLNTQYF. Written as DNA, the CDR3 is TGCAGCGTTGAGCAGGGGACTAGCGGGAGGTTAAATACGCAGTATTTT.

The rearrangement joins TRBV27 to TRBJ1-1; D might be TRBD1 (6 bases). Deletions cut 6 bases from V and 1 base from J, with 12 bases between. Germline-derived CDR1 and CDR2 are MNHEY and SMNVEV (reference sequence). This CDR3 comprises 14 residues. The CDR3 loop reads CASRPQGKNTEAFF. DNA for the CDR3: TGTGCCAGCAGGCCCCAGGGGAAGAACACTGAAGCTTTCTTT.

This chain connects TRBV7-9 to TRBJ2-7; 11 nucleotides match TRBD2. Trimming at V came to 2 bases and at J to 7 bases, leaving 19 bases not matched to a gene. From germline, CDR1 is SEHNR and CDR2 FQNEAQ (reference sequence). The CDR3 consists of 19 residues. In DNA form, the CDR3 reads TGTGCCAGCAGCTTAAAAGGTAGCGGGAGGGCCGAGCTACTGGGTGAGCAGTACTTC. Its translation is CASSLKGSGRAELLGEQYF.

The J gene is TRBJ2-1, the V gene TRBV4-2, with 8 bases matching TRBD2. V lost 0 bases, J lost 2 bases, and 6 bases stayed unmatched. Germline CDR1 is LGHNA and CDR2 is YNFKEQ. This CDR3 contains 17 residues. The CDR3 DNA reads TGTGCCAGCAGCCAAGATGAAACTAGCGGAACCTACAATGAGCAGTTCTTC. Translating it yields CASSQDETSGTYNEQFF.

The sample holds a few counts of this clone. The rearrangement links TRBV4-3 to TRBJ2-1; 9 bases are a match to TRBD2. CDR1 is LGHNA and CDR2 is YSLEER in the germline V gene. This CDR3 contains 20 residues. V was clipped by 8 bases and J by 5 bases; unmatched bases: 25. CDR3 amino acids: CASRRFRVAGDEWGDNEQFF. The DNA of the CDR3 is TGCGCCAGCCGCCGCTTCAGGGTAGCGGGAGATGAGTGGGGGGACAATGAGCAGTTCTTC.

This clone was counted a single time. The rearrangement links TRBV27 to TRBJ2-5; 8 bases line up with TRBD2. Germline-derived CDR1 and CDR2 are MNHEY and SMNVEV (reference sequence). With V trimmed by 4 bases and J by 5 bases, 9 bases remained unmatched. There are 15 residues in the CDR3. In DNA form, the CDR3 reads TGTGCCAGCAGTTCCGAGCGGGAGAGGCGTGAGACCCAGTACTTC. Its protein is CASSSERERRETQYF.

The chain employs TRBV6-6 and TRBJ2-7; no definite D call. V shed 6 bases and J shed 5 bases, with 17 bases lying between them. The CDR3 has 14 amino acids. Germline values: CDR1 MNHNY, CDR2 SVGAGI (reference sequence). CDR3 coding DNA: TGTGCCAGCAGGCACTTTCGAGGCACCGACGAGCAGTACTTC. Its protein is CASRHFRGTDEQYF.

The count of this clone is one. The rearrangement links TRBV27 to TRBJ2-5; 9 bases are shared with TRBD2. Germline CDR1 reads MNHEY; CDR2 reads SMNVEV (reference sequence). Unmatched junction bases numbered 5, after V lost 2 bases and J lost 4 bases. The CDR3 covers 15 residues. CDR3 region: CASSLAGGGRETQYF. Here the CDR3 DNA reads TGTGCCAGCAGTTTAGCGGGAGGGGGGAGAGAGACCCAGTACTTC.

As for this clone: The junction and the germline gene differ at one end; a read error may be behind it. As DNA, the CDR3 is TGTGCCAGCAGTGAAGCGCTGAGATGGTTGGACTACCGGGACAGGACCTTT. Its protein is CASSEALRWLDYRDRTF. The chain couples TRBV6-1 to TRBJ1-3; the match to TRBD1 covers 8 bases. The V gene's germline CDR1 is MNHNS and CDR2 SASEGT. The CDR3 runs 17 residues.

This chain links TRBV28 with TRBJ2-7; 14 bases are a match to TRBD2. The germline CDR1 and CDR2 sequences are MDHEN and SYDVKM. CDR3 length equals 16 residues. The junction had 5 bases not matched to a gene; V was cut back by 2 bases and J by 5 bases. The CDR3 DNA reads TGTGCCAGCAGTTTACCCGGGACTAGCGGGAGAGACGAGCAGTACTTC. Encoded protein: CASSLPGTSGRDEQYF.

This clone occurred a few times. J is TRBJ1-1 and V is TRBV4-3; D ambiguous. The CDR3 has 15 residues. Germline V gene data show CDR1 as LGHNA and CDR2 as YSLEER. V was clipped by 2 bases and J by 5 bases, with 15 bases between them. DNA for the CDR3: TGCGCCAGCAGCCAACGTTACCAGGAGGTAACTGAAGCTTTCTTT. This gives the protein CASSQRYQEVTEAFF.

The V call is TRBV7-9, the J call TRBJ2-6; TRBD1 might be the D (6 bases). Germline V gene sequence: CDR1 SEHNR, CDR2 FQNEAQ (reference sequence). Between the trimmed V and J ends, which lost 2 bases and 0 bases, there was a span of 17 bases. The CDR3 is made up of 19 amino acids. In nucleotides, the CDR3 is TGTGCCAGCAGCTTAACCCGGGACAACCGATACTCTGGGGCCAACGTCCTGACTTTC. Protein product: CASSLTRDNRYSGANVLTF.

The chain employs TRBV7-2 and TRBJ2-3, with 7 bases lining up with TRBD1. The germline gives CDR1 SGHTA, CDR2 FQGNSA. Germline trimming cut 5 bases from V and 2 bases from J; bases unmatched to any gene: 4. The CDR3 covers 14 residues. CDR3 nucleotides: TGTGCCAGCAGCCTGACAGGGTTCACAGATACGCAGTATTTT. It codes for CASSLTGFTDTQYF.

The chain is built from TRBV5-4 and TRBJ2-7; D ambiguous. In germline, CDR1 is SGHNT, CDR2 YYREEE (reference sequence). This CDR3 is 14 amino acids long. V was cut by 4 bases and J by 3 bases, with 14 bases left in between. Here the CDR3 reads CASSNPGFYYEQYF. The CDR3 DNA reads as TGTGCCAGCAGCAATCCGGGTTTCTACTACGAGCAGTACTTC.

This rearrangement joins TRBV10-3 to TRBJ2-2; 10 bases align to TRBD1. Per the germline V gene, CDR1 is ENHRY and CDR2 is SYGVKD. Losses at the gene ends were 5 bases for V and 1 base for J; bases not matched to a gene: 10. The CDR3 loop spans 18 amino acids. The CDR3 region is CAISSPGQGTRNTGELFF. CDR3 nucleotide sequence: TGTGCCATCAGTTCTCCGGGACAGGGGACCAGGAACACCGGGGAGCTGTTTTTT.